The entry that follows covers one TCR beta chain sequence. The sample belongs to a study of blood T cell repertoires in COVID-19. The assay was immunoSEQ multiplex PCR, and TCRdb's table has in-frame clones only and misses some. There are over 250,000 clones in the sample; 80% to 90% occur only once, and approximately 11% lies in the top ten. Sequencing used peripheral blood. The source of this sequence is a woman aged 70-85 years with acute or convalescent COVID-19.

CDR3 sequence reads: CASSLRDRVNNEQFF. CDR3 sequence (DNA): TGTGCCAGCAGTCTCCGGGACAGGGTAAACAATGAGCAGTTCTTC. The rearrangement joins TRBV25-1 to TRBJ2-1; 9 positions match TRBD1. V gave up 5 bases and J gave up 5 bases; unmatched junction bases: 7. CDR3 length: 15 residues. Looked up from germline, CDR1 is MGHDK and CDR2 is SYGVNS.